These 23 T cell receptor beta chains share one sample of origin, sequenced in a study of somatic mutations in T cells in chronic GVHD (TCRdb year 2020). Receptor libraries were prepared by the immunoSEQ multiplex PCR assay. TCRdb took this table from immuneACCESS and kept in-frame rearrangements with V and J called. Such tables lack part of the clones; where checked against another copy, unresolved V genes explain under half of the gap, and the rest is unexplained. The sample table lists 1,500 to 2,000 clones, around 60% of them with a count of one. The top ten constitute around 59% of the sample. Material: CD8+ T cells from blood. These receptors all stem from a male patient between 45 and 59 years old with chronic graft-versus-host disease. Where a transplant has occurred, the graft donor may have supplied some of the T cells.

This clone showed up just a few times. The gene calls are TRBV4-1 and TRBJ2-2, with 10 bases identical to TRBD2. This CDR3 comprises 16 residues. Germline V gene data show CDR1 as MGHRA and CDR2 as YSYEKL. V was pared by 0 bases and J by 5 bases, with 3 bases of the junction left unmatched. The CDR3 DNA reads as TGCGCCAGCAGCCAAGATGGTAGCGGGAGGACCGGGGAGCTGTTTTTT. Its protein is CASSQDGSGRTGELFF.

The V gene is TRBV6-5, the J gene TRBJ2-2; D is unclear. The germline V and J ends were trimmed by 5 bases and 0 bases, with 7 bases remaining between them. The germline V gene has CDR1 MNHEY and CDR2 SVGAGI. The CDR3 runs 14 residues. The CDR3 nucleotides are TGTGCCAGCAGTCCGGAGTCGAACACCGGGGAGCTGTTTTTT. Protein product: CASSPESNTGELFF.

This clone is classed as medium-sized. The chain links TRBV2 to TRBJ2-3; D might be TRBD2 (6 bases). Germline-derived CDR1 and CDR2 are SNHLY and FYNNEI. The CDR3 runs to 13 residues. V dropped 8 bases and J dropped 2 bases, with 11 bases sitting between them. The CDR3: CASRGLYTDTQYF. The CDR3 region has the DNA TGTGCCAGCCGGGGACTGTACACAGATACGCAGTATTTT.

This chain links TRBV27 with TRBJ1-5; D is undetermined. Trimming removed 6 bases from V and 3 bases from J, with 12 bases in between. This CDR3 region has 14 residues. Per the germline V gene, CDR1 is MNHEY and CDR2 is SMNVEV (reference sequence). The CDR3 DNA sequence: TGTGCCAGCAGCCCCGGCGGTTCCAATCAGCCCCAGCATTTT. This translates into CASSPGGSNQPQHF.

The rearrangement joins TRBV7-9 to TRBJ2-5; TRBD2 is a possible D gene (5 bases). V was cut by 4 bases and J by 5 bases, with 14 bases left in between. Germline loops: CDR1 SEHNR, CDR2 FQNEAQ (reference sequence). This CDR3 is built from 14 residues. CDR3 sequence: CASSSLLGGETQYF. The CDR3 nucleotides are TGTGCCAGCAGCTCCCTACTAGGCGGGGAGACCCAGTACTTC.

The J gene is TRBJ2-1, the V gene TRBV27; 9 nucleotides match TRBD1. Germline-derived CDR1 and CDR2 are MNHEY and SMNVEV (reference sequence). V lost 6 bases to trimming and J lost 8 bases; unmatched junction nucleotides: 11. CDR3 length: 15 amino acids. The CDR3 bases are TGTGCCAGCAGCCCGGGACAGGGTACGTTCTATGAGCAGTTCTTC. This sequence encodes CASSPGQGTFYEQFF.

This clone was seen a handful of times. The rearrangement links TRBV11-1 to TRBJ1-2; the match to TRBD1 covers 8 bases. This CDR3 is 14 amino acids long. After removal of 3 bases from V and 4 bases from J, the junction contained 4 bases not matched to a gene. Germline assignment: CDR1 SGHAT and CDR2 FQDESV (reference sequence). The CDR3 region is CASSLTGVVYGYTF. CDR3 DNA: TGTGCCAGCAGCTTGACAGGGGTCGTCTATGGCTACACCTTC. The variable domain in full, completed from reference TRBV11-1 and TRBJ1-2, reads EAEVAQSPRYKITEKSQAVAFWCDPISGHATLYWYRQILGQGPELLVQFQDESVVDDSQLPKDRFSAERLKGVDSTLKIQPAELGDSAMYLCASSLTGVVYGYTFGSGTRLTVV.

In the case of this clone: A far larger clone is a single base away, which makes a read error likely. Since the CDR3 does not end with the conserved phenylalanine or tryptophan, this likely comes from a read error. V gene TRBV28 combines with J gene TRBJ1-1, with D uncertain. The CDR3 is 12 residues long. Looked up from germline, CDR1 is MDHEN and CDR2 is SYDVKM. V was clipped by 6 bases and J by 9 bases, with 14 bases between them. The chain's CDR3 is CASRRERAKAFS. The CDR3 nucleotides read TGTGCCAGCAGGAGGGAGAGGGCGAAAGCTTTCTCT.

The chain recombines TRBV10-3 with TRBJ1-5, with a possible D match to TRBD1 (5 bases). Trimming removed 0 bases at V and 5 bases at J, with 8 bases between. This CDR3 is 14 amino acids long. In germline, CDR1 is ENHRY, CDR2 SYGVKD. CDR3 nucleotide sequence: TGTGCCATCAGTGAGTCAAGGGGCTATCAGCCCCAGCATTTT. This sequence encodes CAISESRGYQPQHF.

This clone appeared once. This rearrangement joins TRBV4-1 to TRBJ1-5; TRBD1 aligns across 8 bases. CDR3 length: 14 amino acids. V trimming: 4 bases; J trimming: 5 bases; junction bases outside the gene matches: 4. Germline values: CDR1 MGHRA, CDR2 YSYEKL. The CDR3 is CASSLRDRYQPQHF. The DNA of the CDR3 is TGCGCCAGCAGCCTTCGGGACAGGTATCAGCCCCAGCATTTT.

CDR3 DNA: TGTGCCAGCAGCTCCCCGACTAGCGGGAGATCGCCCTCCTACGAGCAGTACTTC. Its protein is CASSSPTSGRSPSYEQYF. The chain has TRBV7-9 and TRBJ2-7, with 12 bases identical to TRBD2. The CDR3 runs 18 residues. V shed 4 bases, J shed 0 bases, and the junction held 10 bases outside the gene matches. Germline V CDR1 and CDR2: SEHNR, FQNEAQ (reference sequence).

The chain links TRBV19 to TRBJ1-2; 7 bases match TRBD1. The length of the CDR3 is 15 residues. Trimming at V came to 5 bases and at J to 5 bases, leaving 11 bases not matched to a gene. The germline CDR1 and CDR2 sequences are LNHDA and SQIVND (reference sequence). The CDR3 region has the DNA TGTGCCAGTAGTTTCCGGACAGGCTGGCGGTATGGCTACACCTTC. This codes for CASSFRTGWRYGYTF.

The chain employs TRBV5-6 and TRBJ1-1, with D possibly matching TRBD1 (5 bases). CDR1 SGHDT and CDR2 YYEEEE come from the germline V gene. Trimming took off 5 bases at V and 4 bases at J, with 15 bases between the two ends. This CDR3 region has 14 residues. This CDR3 reads CASSRTTDFTEAFF. The CDR3 DNA reads as TGTGCCAGCAGTCGGACGACAGATTTCACTGAAGCTTTCTTT.

The chain recombines TRBV19 with TRBJ2-1; 8 nucleotides agree with TRBD2. Germline V lookup: CDR1 LNHDA, CDR2 SQIVND (reference sequence). V was clipped by 6 bases and J by 6 bases; unmatched bases: 10. The CDR3 extends over 15 amino acids. The CDR3 nucleotides are TGTGCCAGTAGCCTTACTAGCGGAGGACCCAATGAGCAGTTCTTC. Amino acids: CASSLTSGGPNEQFF.

The chain uses TRBV10-2 and TRBJ2-7; weak D call: TRBD1 (6 bases). With 4 bases removed from V and 3 bases from J, the gap between germline ends came to 16 bases. The CDR3 loop spans 15 amino acids. CDR1 is WSHSY, CDR2 SAAADI, per germline. CDR3 sequence (DNA): TGCGCCAGCAGTGGTGGACAGACTGGGATCTACGAGCAGTACTTC. Its protein product is CASSGGQTGIYEQYF.

By share of the sample, this clone is medium-sized. This chain joins TRBV2 and TRBJ1-6; TRBD1 is a possible D gene (6 bases). V shed 6 bases and J shed 6 bases, with 18 bases lying between them. This CDR3 has 16 residues. Per the germline V gene, CDR1 is SNHLY and CDR2 is FYNNEI. CDR3 DNA sequence: TGTGCCAGCAGCCTCATTGGGTGGGGGCCTAATTCACCCCTCCACTTT. This encodes CASSLIGWGPNSPLHF.

The chain carries TRBV6-1 and TRBJ2-3; D possibly corresponds to TRBD2 (6 bases). CDR3 size: 16 residues. Deletions cut 1 base from V and 1 base from J, with 12 bases between. Germline CDR1 is MNHNS and CDR2 is SASEGT. The CDR3 reads CASSEGPGDGTDTQYF. The CDR3 DNA is TGTGCCAGCAGTGAAGGGCCGGGGGACGGCACAGATACGCAGTATTTT.

V is TRBV7-8 and J is TRBJ1-5; no firm D call. V lost 1 base and J 9 bases, leaving 13 bases between the germline ends. The CDR3 length is 14 residues. The V gene's germline CDR1 is SGHVS and CDR2 FQNEAQ. The CDR3 reads CASSLGSGELPQHF. The CDR3 DNA follows: TGTGCCAGCAGCTTAGGGAGCGGGGAGCTGCCCCAGCATTTT.

There are a few counts of this clone. The chain combines TRBV11-2 with TRBJ1-4, with a tentative D call TRBD1 (6 bases). The CDR3 length is 12 residues. Germline CDR1 SGHAT, CDR2 FQNNGV. Trimming pared 5 bases from V and 8 bases from J, leaving 9 bases between. Here the CDR3 reads CASSGGGEKLFF. In nucleotides, the CDR3 is TGTGCCAGCAGCGGGGGCGGGGAAAAACTGTTTTTT.

This chain joins TRBV7-2 and TRBJ2-2; possible D gene TRBD2, 5 bases. The V gene lost 5 bases and the J gene lost 7 bases, with 8 bases spanning the gap. Germline V gene sequence: CDR1 SGHTA, CDR2 FQGNSA. The CDR3 is 12 amino acids. This CDR3 is CASSTGSGELFF. CDR3 DNA: TGTGCCAGCAGCACGGGGAGCGGGGAGCTGTTTTTT.

This chain uses TRBV10-3 with TRBJ2-3; 8 bases map to TRBD2. V shed 3 bases and J 4 bases; nucleotides not matched to a gene: 9. There are 16 residues in the CDR3. From germline, CDR1 is ENHRY and CDR2 SYGVKD. The CDR3: CAISEGGAGGADTQYF. CDR3 nucleotide sequence: TGTGCCATCAGTGAAGGCGGGGCGGGGGGTGCAGATACGCAGTATTTT.

Notes on this clone: Other DNA sequences in the sample encode the same CDR3. V and J are TRBV2 and TRBJ2-1; D remains ambiguous. Germline V CDR1 and CDR2: SNHLY, FYNNEI. CDR3 length: 13 residues. Trimming cost V 6 bases and J 0 bases, with 6 bases left between them. In DNA, the CDR3 is TGTGCCAGCAGAGAGGTCTCCTACAATGAGCAGTTCTTC. Protein sequence: CASREVSYNEQFF.

V usage is TRBV14 and J usage is TRBJ1-1; tentatively, D is TRBD1 (6 bases). Per germline, CDR1 SGHDN and CDR2 FVKESK. V lost 4 bases, J lost 3 bases, and 21 bases lay in between. The CDR3 is made up of 17 amino acids. The CDR3 reads CASSPLKAGVGDTEAFF. The CDR3, as DNA: TGTGCCAGCAGCCCCCTAAAGGCAGGGGTCGGGGACACTGAAGCTTTCTTT.